Included here is one TCR beta chain sequence, with context. The data derive from a study of cytomegalovirus exposure and HLA in healthy donors. This PCR relied on a set of 60 Vbeta primers and 13 Jbeta primers. Assay used: immunoSEQ multiplex PCR; TCRdb lists only in-frame clones, some missing. The sample has some 170,000 clones, 75% to 85% seen once. The clonotype comes from a woman in her late teens or twenties in good health and CMV-seropositive. The sequenced sample consisted of PBMCs.

Here the CDR3 DNA reads TGCGCCAGCAGCTTTACGCGGACAGGCCTAGAAGCTTTCTTT. Translated: CASSFTRTGLEAFF. V is TRBV5-1 and J is TRBJ1-1, with TRBD1 matching over 7 bases. Per germline, CDR1 SGHRS and CDR2 YFSETQ. V dropped 2 bases and J dropped 8; count of bases not matched to a gene: 9. The CDR3 sequence is 14 residues long. The whole variable domain, filled in from reference TRBV5-1 and TRBJ1-1, reads KAGVTQTPRYLIKTRGQQVTLSCSPISGHRSVSWYQQTPGQGLQFLFEYFSETQRNKGNFPGRFSGRQFSNSRSEMNVSTLELGDSALYLCASSFTRTGLEAFFGQGTRLTVV.